A single T cell receptor (beta chain) is shown here with its context. Some clones are missing from TCRdb's copy, which holds only in-frame ones; the method was immunoSEQ multiplex PCR. The data contain approximately 87,000 clones, 93% of them singletons. This entry is derived from a study of control samples from healthy donors and cancer patients. CDR1 LNHDA and CDR2 SQIVND come from the germline V gene (reference sequence). Trimming cost V 6 bases and J 0 bases, with 9 bases left between them. This CDR3 region has 15 residues. The chain is built from TRBV19 and TRBJ1-6, with D perhaps TRBD1 (6 bases). Source material: PBMCs. The receptor's source is a woman aged 40 to 50 with lung cancer. The CDR3 region is CASRGTSSYNSPLHF. In DNA form, the CDR3 reads TGTGCCAGTAGAGGGACAAGCTCCTATAATTCACCCCTCCACTTT.